This entry is about one T cell receptor (beta chain). These data are taken from a study of cytomegalovirus exposure and HLA in healthy donors. PCR amplification relied on 60 Vbeta primers (plus 13 Jbeta primers). Generated by immunoSEQ multiplex PCR, the TCRdb table keeps only in-frame clones and is missing some. The sample comprises 150,000 or so clones, about 75% of which are singletons, and almost 6.5% rests with the top ten. Germline values: CDR1 SGHTA, CDR2 FQGNSA. The length of the CDR3 is 13 residues. Trimming left V 5 bases short and J 10 bases short, with 16 bases between. This TCR was sampled from a man aged 40-49 years in good health and CMV-seropositive. The V call is TRBV7-2, the J call TRBJ2-3; D remains ambiguous. Sequenced material: PBMCs. In nucleotides, the CDR3 is TGTGCCAGCAGCCCCCCCCGAGTTATCGCGCAGTATTTT. As protein: CASSPPRVIAQYF.